A single TCR beta chain is shown here with its context. The J segment lost 7 bases and the V segment lost 6 bases, leaving 11 bases of the junction unmatched. This CDR3 has 15 amino acids. CDR1 is SNHLY and CDR2 is FYNNEI in the germline V gene. The source of the sample is a study of technical replicates of blood from several donors. The repertoire was sequenced with immunoSEQ multiplex PCR; TCRdb's copy has only in-frame clones and lacks some. In the table there are roughly 83,000 clones, around 90% of which are singletons. This sequence joins TRBV2 and TRBJ2-2; 7 bases fit TRBD1. The source is a human donor in good health. The sample comprised T cells isolated from PBMCs. CDR3 protein: CASSDPTGSVGELFF. DNA for the CDR3: TGTGCCAGCAGCGACCCGACAGGGTCGGTCGGGGAGCTGTTTTTT.